The source of this T cell receptor beta chain is a study of T cell responses to AZD1222 COVID-19 vaccine. At the level of the study: Pooling of second doses given at about 4 or about 12 weeks was done. The study's findings and limits: The study found vaccine-associated CD4 TCRs spanning spike, dominant at 160-218 and 743-854. Donors, mostly white British, included more females; clonal diversity was possibly underestimated.

Comment on this clone: No antigen is known for it.

Between the trimmed V and J ends, which lost 2 bases and 2 bases, there was a span of 10 bases. From germline, CDR1 is SNHLY and CDR2 FYNNEI. The CDR3 has 15 amino acids. The method was immunoSEQ multiplex PCR; TCRdb's version includes in-frame clones alone and lacks a portion of them. Of 160,000 or so clones listed, about 89% are singletons. The source is an adult in good health. The chain carries TRBV2 and TRBJ1-5; D is unresolved. The sample here was peripheral blood, taken on day 0 of AZD1222 vaccination. CDR3 in DNA: TGTGCCAGCAGTGAACTGGACGGCCGCAATCAGCCCCAGCATTTT. Its translation: CASSELDGRNQPQHF.